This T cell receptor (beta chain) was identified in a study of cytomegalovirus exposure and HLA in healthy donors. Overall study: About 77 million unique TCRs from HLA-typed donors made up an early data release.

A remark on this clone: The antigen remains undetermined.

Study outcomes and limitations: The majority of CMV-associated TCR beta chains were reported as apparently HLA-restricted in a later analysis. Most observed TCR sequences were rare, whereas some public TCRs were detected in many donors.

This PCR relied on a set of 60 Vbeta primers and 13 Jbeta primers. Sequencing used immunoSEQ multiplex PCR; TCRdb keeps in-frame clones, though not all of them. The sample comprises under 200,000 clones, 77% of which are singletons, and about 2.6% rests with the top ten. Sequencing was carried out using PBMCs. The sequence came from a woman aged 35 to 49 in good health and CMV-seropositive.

CDR3 loop: CASSPPIGTGTTDTQYF. In DNA form, the CDR3 reads TGCGCCAGCAGCCCGCCCATCGGGACAGGGACCACAGATACGCAGTATTTT. This rearrangement joins TRBV5-1 to TRBJ2-3, with TRBD1 matching over 9 bases. CDR3 size: 17 residues. Trimming at V came to 4 bases and at J to 2 bases, leaving 11 bases not matched to a gene. Per the germline V gene, CDR1 is SGHRS and CDR2 is YFSETQ.